Below are 19 T cell receptor beta chains sequenced from a single sample in a study of CD8+ T cells in alopecia areata. Treatment denoted: oral pan-JAK inhibitor, 5-10 mg twice daily. TCR sequencing used cDNA made by reverse transcription of extracted RNA. Repertoires were generated with immunoSEQ multiplex PCR, while TCRdb's copy carries only in-frame clones and drops some. The sample yields some 200,000 clones, around 56% seen once. This material consisted of CD4+ T cells sorted from blood, taken at week 4, from a patient treated with tofacitinib. These receptors came from a human donor with alopecia areata.

The V gene is TRBV29-1, the J gene TRBJ1-2; 7 bases map to TRBD1. J was trimmed by 8 bases and V by 6 bases; bases with no gene match: 9. Germline V lookup: CDR1 SQVTM, CDR2 ANQGSEA. CDR3 length: 12 residues. The CDR3 region is CSVGTVEGGYTF. The CDR3 nucleotides read TGCAGCGTCGGGACAGTGGAGGGCGGCTACACCTTC.

This chain links TRBV7-6 with TRBJ2-6; possible D gene TRBD1, 5 bases. CDR1 is SGHVS and CDR2 is FNYEAQ in the germline V gene. CDR3 size: 16 residues. V shed 3 bases and J shed 2 bases, with 11 bases lying between them. The CDR3, as DNA: TGTGCCAGCAGCTTTATCTACAGGACTGGGGCCAACGTCCTGACTTTC. Translating it yields CASSFIYRTGANVLTF.

This clone showed up just a few times. The chain links TRBV4-1 to TRBJ2-5, with TRBD2 identical over 8 bases. Trimming cost V 0 bases and J 5 bases; bases outside gene matches: 11. Germline loops: CDR1 MGHRA, CDR2 YSYEKL. The CDR3 totals 17 residues. The CDR3 protein is CASSQDSLGGAGETQYF. DNA of the CDR3: TGCGCCAGCAGCCAAGACTCCCTCGGGGGGGCCGGGGAGACCCAGTACTTC.

The genes are TRBV29-1 and TRBJ2-2, with 9 bases matching TRBD2. With 6 bases clipped from V and 5 bases from J, the junction kept 4 bases outside the gene matches. This CDR3 spans 13 amino acids. From germline, CDR1 is SQVTM and CDR2 ANQGSEA. The CDR3 DNA reads TGCAGCGTCAGCGGGGGGAGAACCGGGGAGCTGTTTTTT. It yields the protein CSVSGGRTGELFF.

V gene TRBV29-1 combines with J gene TRBJ1-5; 7 nucleotides align to TRBD1. The germline V gene encodes CDR1 SQVTM and CDR2 ANQGSEA. V trimming: 8 bases; J trimming: 5 bases; junction bases outside the gene matches: 3. This CDR3 is 11 amino acids long. The DNA of the CDR3 is TGCAGCACAGGGGAATATCAGCCCCAGCATTTT. This translates into CSTGEYQPQHF.

This clone was counted a single time. This chain joins TRBV2 and TRBJ2-5; 8 bases are a match to TRBD1. Germline loops: CDR1 SNHLY, CDR2 FYNNEI. The CDR3 consists of 13 residues. J lost 5 bases, V lost 8 bases, and 7 bases had no gene match. The CDR3 DNA is TGTGCCAGCTGGCCAGGGGGCAGGGAGACCCAGTACTTC. Encoded protein: CASWPGGRETQYF.

The chain combines TRBV5-1 with TRBJ2-3, with D perhaps matching TRBD2 (7 bases). The V gene's germline CDR1 is SGHRS and CDR2 YFSETQ. V was shortened by 0 bases and J by 6 bases, with 11 bases between the two germline ends. CDR3 length: 14 amino acids. The CDR3, as DNA: TGCGCCAGCAGCTTGGGCGGGGGCCCGGATACGCAGTATTTT. Translation gives CASSLGGGPDTQYF.

The J gene is TRBJ1-2, the V gene TRBV29-1; TRBD1 agrees at 9 bases. CDR1 and CDR2 from the germline V gene are SQVTM and ANQGSEA. This CDR3 comprises 13 residues. Losses at the gene ends were 5 bases for V and 4 bases for J; bases not matched to a gene: 5. DNA for the CDR3: TGCAGCGTTTCAGACAGGGGGATCTATGGCTACACCTTC. Translated, it gives CSVSDRGIYGYTF.

The rearrangement links TRBV30 to TRBJ2-3, with a tentative D call TRBD1 (5 bases). V was shortened by 8 bases and J by 4 bases, with 19 bases between the two germline ends. CDR1 GTSNPN and CDR2 SVGIG come from the germline V gene (reference sequence). There are 14 residues in the CDR3. The CDR3 DNA follows: TGTGCCAGCCTGACAGAGAGGTGGCCAGATACGCAGTATTTT. Amino acids: CASLTERWPDTQYF.

This clone has a single count. The rearrangement uses TRBV11-2 and TRBJ1-1, with TRBD1 as a possible D gene (5 bases). V lost 6 bases and J lost 5, with 16 bases in between. The CDR3 extends over 14 amino acids. Per germline, CDR1 SGHAT and CDR2 FQNNGV. Here the CDR3 DNA reads TGTGCCAGCAGTCTCGGGGCCCGAGGAACTGAAGCTTTCTTT. Translation gives CASSLGARGTEAFF.

The chain joins TRBV6-1 to TRBJ1-5; TRBD1 aligns across 7 bases. The CDR3 runs 16 residues. CDR1 MNHNS and CDR2 SASEGT come from the germline V gene. V shed 2 bases, J shed 2 bases, and the junction held 6 bases outside the gene matches. The CDR3 region has the DNA TGTGCCAGCAGTGAAAACAGGGGAACGGGCAATCAGCCCCAGCATTTT. Translation: CASSENRGTGNQPQHF.

J is TRBJ2-7 and V is TRBV6-1; 9 bases are shared with TRBD1. V was clipped by 2 bases and J by 0 bases; unmatched bases: 11. The CDR3 is 18 amino acids. Germline loops: CDR1 MNHNS, CDR2 SASEGT. This CDR3 reads CASSETGGGLRNSYEQYF. The CDR3 DNA is TGTGCCAGCAGTGAAACAGGGGGCGGTTTGCGGAACTCCTACGAGCAGTACTTC.

The chain has TRBV7-9 and TRBJ2-3; D is perhaps TRBD1 (5 bases). Per the germline V gene, CDR1 is SEHNR and CDR2 is FQNEAQ (reference sequence). There are 15 residues in the CDR3. Trimming removed 0 bases from V and 3 bases from J, with 10 bases in between. CDR3 loop: CASSLADILTDTQYF. CDR3 nucleotide sequence: TGTGCCAGCAGCTTAGCGGACATTCTAACAGATACGCAGTATTTT.

Notes on this clone: The junction departs from germline at one end; a sequencing error may be responsible. V and J are TRBV28 and TRBJ1-1; possible D gene TRBD1, 6 bases. Germline-derived CDR1 and CDR2 are MDHEN and SYDVKM. CDR3 length: 11 residues. This CDR3 reads CASSGQITSHF. The CDR3 nucleotides read TGTGCCAGCAGCGGACAGATTACAAGCCATTTT.

This clone has a single count. The genes are TRBV2 and TRBJ2-7, with D possibly being TRBD1 or TRBD2 (5 bases each). V was clipped by 7 bases and J by 2 bases, with 12 bases between them. CDR3 length: 13 amino acids. Germline assignment: CDR1 SNHLY and CDR2 FYNNEI. CDR3 DNA: TGTGCCAGCACTCGGGACGGACCCTACGAGCAGTACTTC. It yields the protein CASTRDGPYEQYF.

This clone was seen only a few times. V gene TRBV7-2 combines with J gene TRBJ2-7, with unresolved D. Germline V gene data show CDR1 as SGHTA and CDR2 as FQGNSA. The CDR3 extends over 12 amino acids. V shed 5 bases and J shed 3 bases, with 8 bases lying between them. DNA of the CDR3: TGTGCCAGCAGCCCGGGCATCTACGAGCAGTACTTC. Its translation is CASSPGIYEQYF.

This clone appeared a few times. The chain has TRBV30 and TRBJ1-1; 8 nucleotides align to TRBD1. This CDR3 has 14 residues. V shed 3 bases, J shed 9 bases, and the junction held 12 bases outside the gene matches. Germline values: CDR1 GTSNPN, CDR2 SVGIG (reference sequence). CDR3 sequence (DNA): TGTGCCTGGAGCCGTCGACAGGGGCGCTCTAAAGCTTTCTTT. This encodes CAWSRRQGRSKAFF.

This clone occurred once. The rearrangement joins TRBV6-6 to TRBJ1-6; 7 positions agree with TRBD1. After removal of 7 bases from V and 7 bases from J, the junction contained 7 bases not matched to a gene. Per the germline V gene, CDR1 is MNHNY and CDR2 is SVGAGI (reference sequence). The CDR3 length is 14 residues. The CDR3 DNA follows: TGTGCCAGCACGACGGGACAGAAAAATTCACCCCTCCACTTT. As protein: CASTTGQKNSPLHF.

This chain connects TRBV7-2 to TRBJ2-2; D is tentatively TRBD1 or TRBD2 (5 bases each). Germline V gene lookup returns CDR1 SGHTA and CDR2 FQGNSA. The CDR3 spans 15 residues. Deletions cut 3 bases from V and 2 bases from J, with 10 bases between. The CDR3 reads CASSFRGPNTGELFF. Written as DNA, the CDR3 is TGTGCCAGCAGCTTTAGGGGACCTAACACCGGGGAGCTGTTTTTT.